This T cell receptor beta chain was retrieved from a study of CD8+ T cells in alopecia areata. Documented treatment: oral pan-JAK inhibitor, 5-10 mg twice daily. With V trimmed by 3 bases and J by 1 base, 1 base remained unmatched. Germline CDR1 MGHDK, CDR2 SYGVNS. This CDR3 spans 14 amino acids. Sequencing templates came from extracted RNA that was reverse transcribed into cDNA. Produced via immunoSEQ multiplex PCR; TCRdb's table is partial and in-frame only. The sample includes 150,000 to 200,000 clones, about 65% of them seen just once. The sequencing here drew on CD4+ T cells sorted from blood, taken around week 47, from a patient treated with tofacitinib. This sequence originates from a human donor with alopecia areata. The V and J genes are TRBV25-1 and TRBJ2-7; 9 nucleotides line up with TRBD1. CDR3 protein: CASSDGTGSYEQYF. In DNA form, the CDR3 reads TGTGCCAGCAGTGACGGGACAGGGTCCTACGAGCAGTACTTC.